Listed here are 20 T cell receptor beta chains from one sample, sequenced in a study of T cell responses to AZD1222 COVID-19 vaccine. Clones were sequenced by immunoSEQ multiplex PCR, and TCRdb holds only the in-frame ones, with some missing. Among about 270,000 clones listed, 90% to 95% were seen once. Sample: peripheral blood, taken 28 days after the second AZD1222 dose. The source is an adult who received the AZD1222 COVID-19 vaccine.

On this clone: Other DNA sequences in the same sample also yield this CDR3. The rearrangement uses TRBV5-1 and TRBJ2-2; tentatively, D is TRBD1 or TRBD2 (5 bases each). Germline-derived CDR1 and CDR2 are SGHRS and YFSETQ. The V end was cut by 0 bases, the J end by 2 bases, with 8 bases between. This CDR3 is 15 amino acids long. CDR3 protein: CASSLGGRNTGELFF. The CDR3 bases are TGCGCCAGCAGCTTGGGGGGACGAAACACCGGGGAGCTGTTTTTT.

V usage is TRBV5-1 and J usage is TRBJ2-5, with D perhaps TRBD2 (6 bases). V was trimmed by 0 bases and J by 2 bases, leaving 11 bases between them. CDR3 size: 15 residues. Per the germline V gene, CDR1 is SGHRS and CDR2 is YFSETQ. In DNA form, the CDR3 reads TGCGCCAGCAGCTTGGCCCCGGGGGATCAAGAGACCCAGTACTTC. This encodes CASSLAPGDQETQYF.

The chain's CDR3 is CASSQSGKRGPSSGNTIYF. The CDR3 DNA sequence: TGCGCCAGCAGTCAATCTGGTAAGAGGGGCCCGAGCTCTGGAAACACCATATATTTT. V gene TRBV23-1 combines with J gene TRBJ1-3, with D maybe TRBD1 (5 bases). TRBV23-1 counts as an open reading frame of uncertain function. The CDR3 covers 19 residues. The V end was cut by 0 bases, the J end by 0 bases, with 18 bases between.

This clone is a singleton in its sample. This rearrangement joins TRBV5-1 to TRBJ2-7; the D is unclear. The V end lost 1 base, the J end lost 3 bases, and 14 bases lay between the germline ends. Germline assignment: CDR1 SGHRS and CDR2 YFSETQ. The CDR3 has 15 amino acids. The CDR3 DNA reads TGCGCCAGCAGCTTGCACTCGCTAGTCGGCTACGAGCAGTACTTC. This encodes CASSLHSLVGYEQYF.

This chain connects TRBV2 to TRBJ1-4, with 8 positions matching TRBD1. This CDR3 is built from 14 residues. Trimming cost V 8 bases and J 8 bases; bases outside gene matches: 10. Per the germline V gene, CDR1 is SNHLY and CDR2 is FYNNEI. The CDR3 region has the DNA TGTGCCAGCGGTTCCCCAGGGGGCCGGGAAAAACTGTTTTTT. Protein product: CASGSPGGREKLFF.

V usage is TRBV5-1 and J usage is TRBJ1-5; D is ambiguous. The CDR3 is made up of 14 amino acids. Trimming shortened V by 4 bases and J by 3 bases, and 11 bases separated the two germline ends. Germline assignment: CDR1 SGHRS and CDR2 YFSETQ. The chain's CDR3 is CASSPGLINQPQHF. The CDR3 DNA reads as TGCGCCAGCAGCCCCGGGCTTATCAATCAGCCCCAGCATTTT.

The V gene is TRBV5-1, the J gene TRBJ1-5; D perhaps matches TRBD1 (6 bases). Trimming removed 0 bases at V and 9 bases at J, with 13 bases between. The CDR3 contains 14 residues. Germline CDR1 SGHRS, CDR2 YFSETQ. The CDR3 region has the DNA TGCGCCAGCAGCTTGGAGGGGGGCTTCGGGCCCCAGCATTTT. Amino acids: CASSLEGGFGPQHF.

The rearrangement uses TRBV24-1 and TRBJ2-2, with TRBD2 identical over 9 bases. Germline V gene lookup returns CDR1 KGHDR and CDR2 SFDVKD. This CDR3 contains 17 residues. Unmatched junction bases numbered 3, after V lost 0 bases and J lost 2 bases. CDR3 in DNA: TGTGCCACCAGTGATTTGAAGCGGGGGGTCAACACCGGGGAGCTGTTTTTT. This translates into CATSDLKRGVNTGELFF.

J is TRBJ2-6 and V is TRBV6-5; a weak D match, TRBD2 (5 bases). There are 15 residues in the CDR3. Trimming removed 7 bases from V and 2 bases from J, with 12 bases in between. Germline V gene sequence: CDR1 MNHEY, CDR2 SVGAGI. The CDR3 nucleotides are TGTGCCAGCATGAGGGAATCAGCTGGGGCCAACGTCCTGACTTTC. This encodes CASMRESAGANVLTF.

This chain connects TRBV19 to TRBJ1-2, with a tentative D call TRBD1 (5 bases). Trimming stripped 8 bases from V and 1 base from J, with 17 bases between. The germline V gene encodes CDR1 LNHDA and CDR2 SQIVND (reference sequence). The CDR3 runs to 15 residues. The CDR3 spells CASGRTISNNYGYTF. CDR3 DNA: TGTGCCAGTGGGAGGACAATTTCCAATAACTATGGCTACACCTTC.

J is TRBJ2-1 and V is TRBV3-1 (or the pseudogene TRBV3-2); 8 positions match TRBD2. CDR1 and CDR2 from the germline V gene are LGHDT and YNNKEL (reference sequence). V was clipped by 5 bases and J by 7 bases; unmatched bases: 7. This CDR3 spans 14 amino acids. The CDR3 nucleotides are TGTGCCAGCAGCGTCCGGGGGGGTCTGAATGAGCAGTTCTTC. It encodes CASSVRGGLNEQFF.

This clone was counted only a few times. The gene calls are TRBV27 and TRBJ1-2; D is unclear. Trimming took 7 bases from V and 4 from J, leaving 13 bases between them. This CDR3 is 13 amino acids long. Germline V gene sequence: CDR1 MNHEY, CDR2 SMNVEV (reference sequence). The CDR3 DNA reads as TGTGCCAGCATGAGGGCCGGTAGCTATGGCTACACCTTC. This encodes CASMRAGSYGYTF.

This clone was counted a single time. The chain carries TRBV7-9 and TRBJ1-2; D might be TRBD1 (5 bases). The CDR3 contains 15 residues. V was shortened by 5 bases and J by 6 bases, with 19 bases between the two germline ends. Germline V gene data show CDR1 as SEHNR and CDR2 as FQNEAQ (reference sequence). CDR3 sequence reads: CASSPTGLGGDGYTF. CDR3 DNA sequence: TGTGCCAGCAGCCCGACGGGCCTCGGGGGGGATGGCTACACCTTC.

The chain uses TRBV5-6 and TRBJ1-1; TRBD1 agrees at 8 bases. Trimming cost V 5 bases and J 11 bases; bases outside gene matches: 5. Germline V gives CDR1 SGHDT, CDR2 YYEEEE. The CDR3 is made up of 11 amino acids. This CDR3 reads CASSQGAVAFF. In nucleotides, the CDR3 is TGTGCCAGCAGTCAGGGGGCCGTCGCTTTCTTT.

The chain has TRBV7-8 and TRBJ1-1; 7 positions agree with TRBD1. CDR1 is SGHVS and CDR2 is FQNEAQ in the germline V gene. The CDR3 is made up of 14 amino acids. Germline trimming cut 5 bases from V and 2 bases from J; bases unmatched to any gene: 5. CDR3 nucleotide sequence: TGTGCCAGCAGCCGAGGGGGCACCAACACTGAAGCTTTCTTT. Translating it yields CASSRGGTNTEAFF.

The gene calls are TRBV7-3 and TRBJ1-2; TRBD1 agrees at 8 bases. The CDR3 is 13 residues long. CDR1 is SGHTA and CDR2 is FQGTGA in the germline V gene. The chain's CDR3 is CALPGTGGDGYTF. Written as DNA, the CDR3 is TGTGCTTTACCCGGGACAGGAGGGGATGGCTACACCTTC.

The chain couples TRBV24-1 to TRBJ2-6, with a weak D call TRBD1 (5 bases). V lost 4 bases and J lost 2, with 11 bases in between. The germline V gene has CDR1 KGHDR and CDR2 SFDVKD. This CDR3 region has 16 residues. CDR3 nucleotides: TGTGCCACCAGTGACCGGACACATCCTGGGGCCAACGTCCTGACTTTC. It specifies CATSDRTHPGANVLTF.

The chain carries TRBV13 and TRBJ1-3; 7 nucleotides align to TRBD1. Germline-derived CDR1 and CDR2 are PRHDT and FYEKMQ (reference sequence). V lost 4 bases, J lost 3 bases, and 9 bases stayed unmatched. The CDR3 covers 16 residues. The CDR3 coding sequence is TGTGCCAGCAGCTCAACGACAGGGTTTGGTGGAAACACCATATATTTT. This translates into CASSSTTGFGGNTIYF.

The V and J genes are TRBV28 and TRBJ1-5, with D tentatively TRBD1 (5 bases). The CDR3 length is 14 residues. Per germline, CDR1 MDHEN and CDR2 SYDVKM. Trimming took off 4 bases at V and 5 bases at J, with 12 bases between the two ends. CDR3 nucleotide sequence: TGTGCCAGCAGTTCTCCGGGACGCCATCAGCCCCAGCATTTT. Protein sequence: CASSSPGRHQPQHF.

This chain uses TRBV30 with TRBJ1-1, with D tentatively TRBD1 (6 bases). V lost 4 bases to trimming and J lost 4 bases, with 16 bases between them. CDR1 and CDR2 from the germline V gene are GTSNPN and SVGIG (reference sequence). This CDR3 spans 14 amino acids. The CDR3 DNA follows: TGTGCCTGGACAGGACAGATTATAGGCACTGAAGCTTTCTTT. Amino acids: CAWTGQIIGTEAFF.